This entry describes one TCR beta chain. This specimen belongs to a study of blood T cell repertoires in COVID-19. Method: immunoSEQ multiplex PCR; TCRdb's copy keeps in-frame clones and lacks some. The data contain 250,000 to 300,000 clones, 75% to 90% of them seen just once; the ten biggest clones take up around 2.1%. The CDR3 totals 15 residues. CDR1 is KGHSH and CDR2 is LQKENI in the germline V gene. Deletions cut 3 bases from V and 0 bases from J, with 9 bases between. The sample was peripheral blood. The clonotype originates from a man aged 45-60 years with acute or convalescent COVID-19. V and J are TRBV18 and TRBJ2-1; D ambiguous. The CDR3 sequence: CASSPQEISYNEQFF. The CDR3 DNA sequence: TGTGCCAGCTCACCTCAGGAAATCTCCTACAATGAGCAGTTCTTC. Full variable domain (missing parts from reference TRBV18 and TRBJ2-1): NAGVMQNPRHLVRRRGQEARLRCSPMKGHSHVYWYRQLPEEGLKFMVYLQKENIIDESGMPKERFSAEFPKEGPSILRIQQVVRGDSAAYFCASSPQEISYNEQFFGPGTRLTVL.